This T cell receptor (beta chain) was recorded in a study of T cells in localized non-small cell lung cancer. Study-level points and caveats: Because only a single region of the tumor was sequenced, heterogeneity remains possible. A median of around 57 clones ranked among the top 100 in tumor appeared in adjacent lung.

Comment on this clone: The antigen remains unidentified.

Germline CDR1 is SQVTM and CDR2 is ANQGSEA. Trimming stripped 4 bases from V and 6 bases from J, with 23 bases between. The CDR3 is 16 residues long. Profiling relied on immunoSEQ multiplex PCR, and the TCRdb table lists in-frame clones only, not all of them. The sample holds approximately 88,000 clones; under 95% are singletons and the top ten take about 4%. This specimen was PBMCs, taken before any cancer treatment. The V and J genes are TRBV29-1 and TRBJ2-3; tentatively, D is TRBD2 (6 bases). The clonotype was recovered from a woman aged 40 to 75 with stage II squamous cell lung carcinoma. The CDR3 DNA sequence: TGCAGCGTTGTTACTAGCCATCTAGGGAATCAGGATACGCAGTATTTT. Residues: CSVVTSHLGNQDTQYF.